These T cell receptor beta chains were read from a single sample in a study of cytomegalovirus exposure and HLA in healthy donors. The data were produced by immunoSEQ multiplex PCR, yet TCRdb's version contains in-frame clones alone and is incomplete. The table shows about 130,000 clones, with roughly 80% occurring only once. Sequenced material: PBMCs. These receptors originate from a woman aged 40 to 49 in good health and CMV-seropositive. Both conserved end residues are part of each CDR3. A D gene is named only where the DNA matches it firmly. Size values are once, few and many counts, or a class for expanded clones, and some rows have none.

D gene,J gene,clone size,CDR3 length,V gene,CDR3 protein,CDR3 DNA
.,TRBJ1-5,.,14,TRBV30,CAWSVGTGNQPQHF,TGTGCCTGGAGTGTAGGAACAGGTAATCAGCCCCAGCATTTT
TRBD2,TRBJ2-7,.,15,TRBV7-2,CASSFGLADLYEQYF,TGTGCCAGCAGCTTTGGACTAGCGGACTTATACGAGCAGTACTTC
TRBD2,TRBJ2-7,.,11,TRBV20-1,CSARDQLAVHF,TGCAGTGCTAGAGATCAACTAGCGGTTCACTTC
.,TRBJ2-5,few,11,TRBV5-1,CASSAKETQYF,TGCGCCAGCAGCGCGAAAGAGACCCAGTACTTC
.,TRBJ1-2,.,15,TRBV19,CASSNNVYANYGYTF,TGTGCCAGTAGTAATAACGTCTATGCTAACTATGGCTACACCTTC
TRBD2,TRBJ2-3,.,16,TRBV5-1,CASSAGLAGGTDTQYF,TGCGCCAGCAGCGCGGGACTAGCGGGAGGGACAGATACGCAGTATTTT
.,TRBJ1-1,.,13,TRBV29-1,CSVVPGGNTEAFF,TGCAGCGTAGTTCCGGGAGGAAACACTGAAGCTTTCTTT
TRBD1,TRBJ1-4,few,14,TRBV5-4,CASSPGQGNEKLFF,TGTGCCAGCAGCCCGGGACAGGGGAATGAAAAACTGTTTTTT
TRBD1,TRBJ1-2,few,13,TRBV19,CASSGDRGPGYTF,TGTGCCAGTAGTGGCGACAGGGGACCTGGCTACACCTTC
TRBD2,TRBJ2-7,.,16,TRBV27,CASSLGGGDQRGEQYF,TGTGCCAGCAGTTTAGGGGGAGGGGATCAACGTGGCGAGCAGTACTTC
.,TRBJ1-4,once,13,TRBV6-5,CASRDSINEKLFF,TGTGCCAGCAGAGACAGCATTAATGAAAAACTGTTTTTT
.,TRBJ1-2,few,14,TRBV5-1,CASSPGQTNYGYTF,TGCGCCAGCAGCCCAGGCCAGACCAACTATGGCTACACCTTC
TRBD1,TRBJ2-5,.,15,TRBV4-3,CASSRTRDRVETQYF,TGCGCCAGCAGCCGGACCCGGGACAGGGTGGAGACCCAGTACTTC
.,TRBJ1-5,.,15,TRBV15,CATSRDETGQQPQHF,TGTGCCACCAGCAGAGATGAAACAGGGCAACAGCCCCAGCATTTT
TRBD1,TRBJ1-6,.,15,TRBV9,CASSAGTGLGSPLHF,TGTGCCAGCAGCGCCGGGACAGGGTTAGGTTCACCCCTCCACTTT
.,TRBJ1-3,.,16,TRBV30,CAWSQTTLVSGNTIYF,TGTGCCTGGAGTCAAACGACATTGGTCTCTGGAAACACCATATATTTT
TRBD1,TRBJ1-4,once,15,TRBV29-1,CSVAAGGSTNEKLFF,TGCAGCGTTGCGGCAGGGGGCTCAACTAATGAAAAACTGTTTTTT
TRBD1,TRBJ2-1,.,17,TRBV29-1,CSAVLTRANRGRNEQFF,TGCAGCGCTGTCTTGACTCGCGCGAACAGGGGGCGGAATGAGCAGTTCTTC
.,TRBJ1-2,.,15,TRBV6-5,CSLETSTPKGYGYTF,TGTTCTTTAGAAACCTCAACCCCAAAGGGGTATGGCTACACCTTC
.,TRBJ1-4,.,11,TRBV30,CAWSVEEKLFF,TGTGCCTGGAGTGTGGAGGAAAAACTGTTTTTT
.,TRBJ1-2,.,15,TRBV28,CASRGQGNSNYGYTF,TGTGCCAGCAGGGGGCAGGGGAATTCCAACTATGGCTACACCTTC
.,TRBJ1-2,.,15,TRBV27,CASSLELGGIYGYTF,TGTGCCAGCAGTTTGGAGTTGGGGGGGATTTATGGCTACACCTTC
.,TRBJ1-1,once,14,TRBV9,CASSVEVGVSEAFF,TGTGCCAGCAGCGTAGAGGTCGGGGTCTCTGAAGCTTTCTTT
TRBD2,TRBJ2-7,few,19,TRBV5-1,CASSQLGLAGDLSSHEQYF,TGCGCCAGCAGCCAACTTGGGCTAGCGGGGGATCTATCTAGTCACGAGCAGTACTTC
.,TRBJ2-7,.,14,TRBV5-1,CASSLVLPDYEQYF,TGCGCCAGCAGCTTGGTTTTACCAGACTACGAGCAGTACTTC